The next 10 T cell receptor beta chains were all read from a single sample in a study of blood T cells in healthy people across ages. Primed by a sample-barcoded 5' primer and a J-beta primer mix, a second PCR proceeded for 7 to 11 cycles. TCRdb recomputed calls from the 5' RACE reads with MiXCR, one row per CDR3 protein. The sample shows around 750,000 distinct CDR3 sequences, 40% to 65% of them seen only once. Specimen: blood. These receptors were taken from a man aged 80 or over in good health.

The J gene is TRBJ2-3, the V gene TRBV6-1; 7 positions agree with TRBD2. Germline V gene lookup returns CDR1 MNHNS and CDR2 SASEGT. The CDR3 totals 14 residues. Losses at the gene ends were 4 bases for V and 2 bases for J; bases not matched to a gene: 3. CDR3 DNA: TGTGCCAGCAGTGTCGCGGGGGACACAGATACGCAGTATTTT. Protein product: CASSVAGDTDTQYF.

The chain's CDR3 is CASSSGTQGAYEQYF. The CDR3, as DNA: TGTGCCAGCAGCTCAGGAACCCAGGGGGCGTACGAGCAGTACTTC. The genes are TRBV13 and TRBJ2-7; 8 bases are shared with TRBD1. Germline V gene data show CDR1 as PRHDT and CDR2 as FYEKMQ (reference sequence). The V segment lost 4 bases and the J segment 4 bases; nucleotides outside the gene matches: 9. This CDR3 has 15 amino acids. The whole variable domain, filled in from reference TRBV13 and TRBJ2-7, reads AAGVIQSPRHLIKEKRETATLKCYPIPRHDTVYWYQQGPGQDPQFLISFYEKMQSDKGSIPDRFSAQQFSDYHSELNMSSLELGDSALYFCASSSGTQGAYEQYFGPGTRLTVT.

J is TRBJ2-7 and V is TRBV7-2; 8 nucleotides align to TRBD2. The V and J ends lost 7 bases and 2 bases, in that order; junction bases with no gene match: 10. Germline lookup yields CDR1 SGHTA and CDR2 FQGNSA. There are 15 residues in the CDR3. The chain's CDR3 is CASTIRAGGPYEQYF. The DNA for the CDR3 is TGTGCCAGCACCATACGGGCGGGAGGCCCCTACGAGCAGTACTTC.

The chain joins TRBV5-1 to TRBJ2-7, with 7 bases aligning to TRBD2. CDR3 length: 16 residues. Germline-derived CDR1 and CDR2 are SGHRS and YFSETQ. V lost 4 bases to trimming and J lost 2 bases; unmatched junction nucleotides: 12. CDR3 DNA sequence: TGCGCCAGCAGCCTTGCGGGAGCTAAGAAAGCCTACGAGCAGTACTTC. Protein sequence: CASSLAGAKKAYEQYF.

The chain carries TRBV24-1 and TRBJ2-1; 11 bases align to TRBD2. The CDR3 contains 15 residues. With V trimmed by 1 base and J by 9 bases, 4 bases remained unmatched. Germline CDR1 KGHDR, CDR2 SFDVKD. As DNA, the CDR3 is TGTGCCACCAGTGATTTCACTAGCGGGAGCACTGAGCAGTTCTTC. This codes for CATSDFTSGSTEQFF.

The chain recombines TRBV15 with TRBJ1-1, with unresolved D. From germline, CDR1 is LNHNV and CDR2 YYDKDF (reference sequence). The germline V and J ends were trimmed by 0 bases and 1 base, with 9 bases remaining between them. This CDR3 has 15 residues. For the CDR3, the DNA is TGTGCCACCAGCAGAGATAGGGCGAGGAACACTGAAGCTTTCTTT. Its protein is CATSRDRARNTEAFF.

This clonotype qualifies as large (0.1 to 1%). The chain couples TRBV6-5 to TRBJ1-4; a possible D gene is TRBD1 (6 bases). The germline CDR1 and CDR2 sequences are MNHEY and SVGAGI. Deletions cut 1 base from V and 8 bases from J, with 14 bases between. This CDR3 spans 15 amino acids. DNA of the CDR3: TGTGCCAGCAGTTACTTAGGGGGGGCGCGCGAAAAACTGTTTTTT. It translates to CASSYLGGAREKLFF.

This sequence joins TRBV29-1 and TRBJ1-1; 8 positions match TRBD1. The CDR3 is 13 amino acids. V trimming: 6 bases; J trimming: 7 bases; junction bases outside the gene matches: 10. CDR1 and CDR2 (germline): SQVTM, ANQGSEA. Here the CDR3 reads CSVEGQALREAFF. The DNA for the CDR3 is TGCAGCGTGGAGGGACAGGCCCTCCGTGAAGCTTTCTTT.

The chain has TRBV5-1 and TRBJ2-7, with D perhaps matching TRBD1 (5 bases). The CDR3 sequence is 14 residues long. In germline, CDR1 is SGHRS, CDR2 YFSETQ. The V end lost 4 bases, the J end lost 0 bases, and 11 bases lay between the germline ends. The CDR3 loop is CASSASQGSYEQYF. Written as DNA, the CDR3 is TGCGCCAGCAGCGCGTCGCAGGGCTCCTACGAGCAGTACTTC.

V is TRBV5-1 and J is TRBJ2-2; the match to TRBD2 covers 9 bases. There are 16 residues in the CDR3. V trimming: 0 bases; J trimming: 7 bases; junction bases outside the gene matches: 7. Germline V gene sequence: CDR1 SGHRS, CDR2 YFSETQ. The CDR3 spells CASSLVLGLADGELFF. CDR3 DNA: TGCGCCAGCAGCTTGGTCCTGGGACTAGCTGACGGGGAGCTGTTTTTT.